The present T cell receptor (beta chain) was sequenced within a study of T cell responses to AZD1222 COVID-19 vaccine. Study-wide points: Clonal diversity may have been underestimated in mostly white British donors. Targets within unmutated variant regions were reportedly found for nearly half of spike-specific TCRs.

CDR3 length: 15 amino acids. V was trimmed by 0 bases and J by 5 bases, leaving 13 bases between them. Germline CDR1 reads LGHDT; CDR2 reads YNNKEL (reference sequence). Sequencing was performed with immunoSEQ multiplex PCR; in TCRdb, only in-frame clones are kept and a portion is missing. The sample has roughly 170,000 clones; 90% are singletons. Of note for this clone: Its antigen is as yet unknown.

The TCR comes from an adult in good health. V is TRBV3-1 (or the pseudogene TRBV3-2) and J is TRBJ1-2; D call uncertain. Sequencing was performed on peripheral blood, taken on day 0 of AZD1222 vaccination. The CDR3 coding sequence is TGTGCCAGCAGCCAAGATATAACAGTTCTTTATGGCTACACCTTC. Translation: CASSQDITVLYGYTF.